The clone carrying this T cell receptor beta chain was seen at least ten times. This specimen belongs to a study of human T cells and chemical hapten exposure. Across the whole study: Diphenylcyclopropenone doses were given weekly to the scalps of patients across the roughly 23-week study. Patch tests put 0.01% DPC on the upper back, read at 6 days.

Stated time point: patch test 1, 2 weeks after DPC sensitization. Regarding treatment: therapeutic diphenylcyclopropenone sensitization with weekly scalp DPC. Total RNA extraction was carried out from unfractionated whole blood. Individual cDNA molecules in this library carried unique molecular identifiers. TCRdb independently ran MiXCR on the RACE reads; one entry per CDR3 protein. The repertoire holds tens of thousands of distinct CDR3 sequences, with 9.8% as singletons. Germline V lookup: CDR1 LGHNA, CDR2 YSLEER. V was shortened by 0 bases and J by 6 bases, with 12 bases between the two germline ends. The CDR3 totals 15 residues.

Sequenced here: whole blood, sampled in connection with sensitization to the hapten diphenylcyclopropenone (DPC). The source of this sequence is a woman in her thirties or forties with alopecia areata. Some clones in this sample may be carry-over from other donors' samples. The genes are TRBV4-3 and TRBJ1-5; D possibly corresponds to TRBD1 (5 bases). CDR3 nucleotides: TGCGCCAGCAGCCAAGACCGGCAGGGCCCTCAGCCCCAGCATTTT. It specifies CASSQDRQGPQPQHF.